Listed below are T cell receptor beta chains from one sample, sequenced in a study of spatial heterogeneity in lung cancer. MiXCR was run by TCRdb on the 5' RACE reads, yielding one entry per CDR3 protein. The sample lists more than 30,000 distinct CDR3 sequences, about 6% occurring once. The sequencing used PBMCs, collected at surgery. These receptors were collected from a male donor with early-stage non-small cell lung cancer. Each CDR3 is given with its conserved first and last residue. Fields, in order: clone size, J gene, V gene, D gene, CDR3 protein, CDR3 DNA. The D gene is left open where the match is weak. Size values are once, few and many counts, or a class for expanded clones, and some rows have none.

NA TRBJ1-1 TRBV12-3/TRBV12-4 NA CASSLSGQFEAFF TGTGCCAGCAGTTTGAGTGGTCAGTTTGAAGCTTTCTTT
many TRBJ2-5 TRBV11-3 TRBD1 CASSLGQGAKTQYF TGTGCCAGCAGCTTAGGTCAGGGGGCAAAGACCCAGTACTTC
many TRBJ1-2 TRBV10-3 NA CAISESSGYNYGYTF TGTGCCATCAGTGAGTCGAGCGGCTACAACTATGGCTACACCTTC
many TRBJ2-1 TRBV7-2 NA CASSLVPDYYNEQFF TGTGCCAGCAGCTTAGTCCCGGATTACTACAATGAGCAGTTCTTC
many TRBJ1-3 TRBV28 NA CASGPPARSGNTIYF TGTGCCAGCGGTCCACCGGCTAGGTCCGGAAACACCATATATTTT
NA TRBJ2-6 TRBV15 NA CATSRRISGANVLTF TGTGCCACCAGCAGGAGGATCTCTGGGGCCAACGTCCTGACTTTC
many TRBJ2-1 TRBV6-5 TRBD2 CASSYASGGAYEQFF TGTGCCAGCAGTTACGCTAGCGGGGGGGCCTATGAGCAGTTCTTC
many TRBJ1-2 TRBV28 TRBD1 CASSLFGQGLGGYTF TGTGCCAGCAGTTTATTTGGACAGGGGCTGGGTGGCTACACCTTC
many TRBJ1-5 TRBV2 TRBD1 CASSPHVGRGPQPQHF TGTGCCAGCAGCCCCCATGTTGGCAGGGGGCCTCAGCCCCAGCATTTT
many TRBJ1-5 TRBV10-3 NA CAISESFNQPQHF TGTGCCATCAGTGAGTCGTTCAATCAGCCCCAGCATTTT
NA TRBJ2-5 TRBV20-1 NA CSAIPGTPKAQYF TGCAGTGCTATCCCCGGGACTCCTAAGGCCCAGTACTTC
NA TRBJ1-6 TRBV6-2/TRBV6-3 NA CASRTPMRDFYNSPLHF TGTGCCAGCAGGACCCCCATGAGGGATTTCTATAATTCACCCCTCCACTTT
many TRBJ1-5 TRBV7-2 NA CASSLGSGSQPQHF TGTGCCAGCAGCTTAGGATCGGGGTCTCAGCCCCAGCATTTT
many TRBJ2-7 TRBV7-9 NA CASSTGFGVHEQYF TGTGCCAGCAGTACGGGGTTCGGCGTCCACGAGCAGTACTTC
many TRBJ2-3 TRBV3-1 TRBD2 CASSQGHSGGNTQYF TGTGCCAGCAGCCAAGGGCATAGCGGGGGAAATACGCAGTATTTT
NA TRBJ2-1 TRBV10-2 TRBD1 CASTPGQGSYNEQLF TGCGCCAGCACCCCCGGACAGGGGAGCTACAATGAGCAGCTCTTC
few TRBJ1-4 TRBV6-1 NA CATGRGPTNEKLFF TGTGCCACGGGTAGGGGACCAACTAATGAAAAACTGTTTTTT